This T cell receptor beta chain was identified during a study of blood T cell repertoires in COVID-19. Method: immunoSEQ multiplex PCR; TCRdb's copy keeps in-frame clones and lacks some. The sample comprises about 230,000 clones, 70% to 90% of which are singletons, and roughly 12% rests with the top ten. Note on this clone: At the DNA level, this CDR3 is encoded by other sequences in the same sample as well.

The sequenced sample was peripheral blood. The clonotype comes from a man aged 50 to 59 with COVID-19, enrolled during active disease.

This CDR3 is CASSRGDSTDTQYF. Written as DNA, the CDR3 is TGTGCCAGCTCGCGGGGGGATAGCACAGATACGCAGTATTTT. The chain couples TRBV27 to TRBJ2-3; 8 bases align to TRBD2. Germline V gene lookup returns CDR1 MNHEY and CDR2 SMNVEV (reference sequence). The CDR3 has 14 residues. The junction had 4 bases not matched to a gene; V was cut back by 8 bases and J by 0 bases.